These 22 T cell receptor beta chains share one sample of origin, sequenced in a study of blood T cell repertoires in COVID-19. Measured with immunoSEQ multiplex PCR; TCRdb has only the in-frame clones, and not every one. The sample lists about 38,000 clones, approximately 80% occurring once. The specimen was peripheral blood. These receptor sequences come from a man between 45 and 60 years old with active COVID-19.

CDR3 in DNA: TGTGCCAGCAGCCTGGGACTGACTTACAATGAGCAGTTCTTC. It translates to CASSLGLTYNEQFF. The chain links TRBV5-6 to TRBJ2-1; a possible D gene is TRBD2 (6 bases). Trimming took off 4 bases at V and 4 bases at J, with 12 bases between the two ends. The CDR3 loop spans 14 amino acids. Germline CDR1 is SGHDT and CDR2 is YYEEEE.

This chain joins TRBV7-9 and TRBJ2-5; D unclear. The germline V gene has CDR1 SEHNR and CDR2 FQNEAQ (reference sequence). The CDR3 is 16 residues long. With 2 bases removed from V and 7 bases from J, the gap between germline ends came to 20 bases. CDR3: CASSLSGLTLPATQYF. The CDR3 DNA reads TGTGCCAGCAGCTTAAGTGGCCTTACCTTACCTGCGACCCAGTACTTC. The full variable domain, its missing parts supplied by reference TRBV7-9 and TRBJ2-5, is DTGVSQNPRHKITKRGQNVTFRCDPISEHNRLYWYRQTLGQGPEFLTYFQNEAQLEKSRLLSDRFSAERPKGSFSTLEIQRTEQGDSAMYLCASSLSGLTLPATQYFGPGTRLLVL.

The chain employs TRBV27 and TRBJ2-7; D is possibly TRBD2 (6 bases). There are 13 residues in the CDR3. From germline, CDR1 is MNHEY and CDR2 SMNVEV (reference sequence). V was shortened by 2 bases and J by 1 base, with 6 bases between the two germline ends. The CDR3 DNA reads TGTGCCAGCAGTTTACGGGGGTCCTACGAGCAGTACTTC. As protein: CASSLRGSYEQYF.

The CDR3: CASRGDRVPTKKLFF. The DNA for the CDR3 is TGTGCCAGCAGGGGAGACAGGGTTCCTACGAAAAAACTGTTTTTT. This chain joins TRBV6-5 and TRBJ1-4; TRBD1 aligns across 7 bases. Germline values: CDR1 MNHEY, CDR2 SVGAGI. CDR3 length equals 15 residues. Trimming took 6 bases from V and 9 from J; bases not matched to a gene: 13.

The chain links TRBV23-1 to TRBJ2-7, with 7 bases lining up with TRBD1. TRBV23-1 is an ORF, with its function uncertain. V was pared by 6 bases and J by 2 bases, with 7 bases of the junction left unmatched. This CDR3 contains 14 residues. The CDR3 loop is CASSSDRVAYEQYF. CDR3 nucleotide sequence: TGCGCCAGCAGCTCCGACAGGGTTGCCTACGAGCAGTACTTC.

This chain uses TRBV7-9 with TRBJ1-4; a possible D gene is TRBD1 (5 bases). V was clipped by 2 bases and J by 5 bases, with 9 bases between them. The CDR3 runs to 14 residues. The germline V gene encodes CDR1 SEHNR and CDR2 FQNEAQ (reference sequence). In DNA form, the CDR3 reads TGTGCCAGCAGCTTAACGCAGGGCAATGAAAAACTGTTTTTT. It translates to CASSLTQGNEKLFF.

In this sample, this clone is medium-sized. The gene calls are TRBV4-2 and TRBJ2-3; the match to TRBD2 covers 9 bases. The CDR3 loop spans 15 amino acids. Germline V gene sequence: CDR1 LGHNA, CDR2 YNFKEQ. Germline trimming cut 1 base from V and 10 bases from J; bases unmatched to any gene: 9. The CDR3 protein is CASSQGLAEGDPQYF. The CDR3 nucleotides are TGTGCCAGCAGCCAAGGACTAGCGGAGGGGGATCCGCAGTATTTT.

The chain combines TRBV10-3 with TRBJ1-2; tentative D call: TRBD1 (5 bases). Germline V gene data show CDR1 as ENHRY and CDR2 as SYGVKD. This CDR3 region has 13 residues. V was pared by 10 bases and J by 5 bases, with 17 bases between. The CDR3 DNA follows: TGTGCCACATCCGGGACGGCGGGGTATGGCTACACCTTC. This translates into CATSGTAGYGYTF.

This clone is termed medium-sized (0.01 to 0.1%). The chain couples TRBV6-4 to TRBJ1-1; D not certain. V lost 6 bases and J lost 3, with 11 bases in between. The germline gives CDR1 MRHNA, CDR2 SNTAGT. The length of the CDR3 is 13 residues. CDR3 sequence reads: CASRNREHTEAFF. The CDR3 bases are TGTGCCAGCAGGAACCGGGAGCACACTGAAGCTTTCTTT.

The V call is TRBV3-1 (or the pseudogene TRBV3-2), the J call TRBJ2-4; TRBD1 agrees at 7 bases. V shed 1 base and J 14 bases; nucleotides not matched to a gene: 8. The V gene's germline CDR1 is LGHDT and CDR2 YNNKEL (reference sequence). The CDR3 is 13 amino acids. The CDR3 sequence: CASSQGDTGTEYF. For the CDR3, the DNA is TGTGCCAGCAGCCAAGGAGACACCGGGACAGAGTACTTC.

The chain joins TRBV9 to TRBJ2-2, with 7 bases matching TRBD2. The germline V gene encodes CDR1 SGDLS and CDR2 YYNGEE. The CDR3 covers 16 residues. V shed 0 bases, J shed 4 bases, and the junction held 6 bases outside the gene matches. The CDR3 DNA sequence: TGTGCCAGCAGCGTAGGGCGGGGCGGGGGCACCGGGGAGCTGTTTTTT. Its translation is CASSVGRGGGTGELFF.

The J gene is TRBJ2-3, the V gene TRBV2; 8 bases are a match to TRBD2. The CDR3 has 14 amino acids. CDR1 is SNHLY, CDR2 FYNNEI, per germline. V lost 10 bases, J lost 2 bases, and 8 bases stayed unmatched. The CDR3 protein is CATSAGEVTDTQYF. DNA for the CDR3: TGTGCCACCTCAGCGGGGGAGGTCACAGATACGCAGTATTTT.

The V call is TRBV7-2, the J call TRBJ2-3, with 8 bases that match TRBD1. The CDR3 runs 15 residues. The V and J ends lost 6 bases and 0 bases, in that order; junction bases with no gene match: 5. Germline CDR1 reads SGHTA; CDR2 reads FQGNSA. The CDR3 nucleotides read TGTGCCAGCAGACCGGACAGGGCTAGCACAGATACGCAGTATTTT. Translating gives CASRPDRASTDTQYF.

This clone has just a few counts. V gene TRBV18 combines with J gene TRBJ1-2, with a tentative D call TRBD1 (6 bases). The germline V gene has CDR1 KGHSH and CDR2 LQKENI. CDR3 size: 14 residues. V lost 8 bases and J 5 bases, leaving 18 bases between the germline ends. CDR3 in amino acids: CASTASTGPYGYTF. The CDR3 bases are TGTGCCAGCACCGCCTCCACAGGGCCTTATGGCTACACCTTC.

J is TRBJ2-7 and V is TRBV29-1; 7 bases align to TRBD1. CDR1 and CDR2 from the germline V gene are SQVTM and ANQGSEA. With 0 bases clipped from V and 0 bases from J, the junction kept 2 bases outside the gene matches. This CDR3 is 14 amino acids long. The CDR3 sequence: CSVEDGDSSYEQYF. The CDR3 nucleotides are TGCAGCGTTGAAGACGGGGACAGCTCCTACGAGCAGTACTTC.

CDR3 coding DNA: TGCGCCAGCAGCCGGGACAGGCCATCCTACGAGCAGTACTTC. As protein: CASSRDRPSYEQYF. The rearrangement links TRBV5-1 to TRBJ2-7, with 8 positions matching TRBD1. V was pared by 4 bases and J by 1 base, with 4 bases of the junction left unmatched. CDR1 SGHRS and CDR2 YFSETQ come from the germline V gene. This CDR3 has 14 residues.

The rearrangement joins TRBV11-2 to TRBJ1-1, with no clear D. Germline loops: CDR1 SGHAT, CDR2 FQNNGV. V dropped 5 bases and J dropped 3 bases, with 13 bases sitting between them. This CDR3 spans 14 amino acids. Here the CDR3 reads CASSRRAGYTEAFF. CDR3 nucleotide sequence: TGTGCCAGCAGCAGAAGGGCGGGGTACACTGAAGCTTTCTTT. Combining the CDR3 with reference TRBV11-2 and TRBJ1-1 gives the whole variable domain EAGVAQSPRYKIIEKRQSVAFWCNPISGHATLYWYQQILGQGPKLLIQFQNNGVVDDSQLPKDRFSAERLKGVDSTLKIQPAKLEDSAVYLCASSRRAGYTEAFFGQGTRLTVV.

The rearrangement links TRBV4-3 to TRBJ2-2; 10 positions agree with TRBD1. CDR1 LGHNA and CDR2 YSLEER come from the germline V gene. J was trimmed by 6 bases and V by 1 base; bases with no gene match: 5. The CDR3 is 16 amino acids. CDR3 region: CASSQVQGQGSGELFF. CDR3 in DNA: TGCGCCAGCAGCCAAGTGCAGGGACAGGGGTCCGGGGAGCTGTTTTTT.

V and J are TRBV29-1 and TRBJ2-7; D not certain. Trimming left V 3 bases short and J 7 bases short, with 16 bases between. The CDR3 spans 13 residues. The V gene's germline CDR1 is SQVTM and CDR2 ANQGSEA. The CDR3 loop is CSVEVRSVGEQYF. In DNA form, the CDR3 reads TGCAGCGTTGAGGTTCGGAGTGTCGGGGAGCAGTACTTC.

This clone was counted a single time. The genes are TRBV3-1 (or the pseudogene TRBV3-2) and TRBJ2-5; a weak D match, TRBD2 (7 bases). Germline V gives CDR1 LGHDT, CDR2 YNNKEL (reference sequence). Deletions cut 5 bases from V and 10 bases from J, with 23 bases between. The CDR3 totals 15 residues. CDR3 sequence: CASSSRRGKGGGQYF. Here the CDR3 DNA reads TGTGCCAGCAGCTCGCGCAGGGGAAAGGGCGGGGGCCAGTACTTC.

This chain connects TRBV11-1 to TRBJ2-2, with TRBD1 matching 7 bases. The CDR3 sequence is 15 residues long. Germline V lookup: CDR1 SGHAT, CDR2 FQDESV (reference sequence). Germline trimming cut 5 bases from V and 5 bases from J; bases unmatched to any gene: 8. The DNA of the CDR3 is TGTGCCAGCAGCCGTCGTGCAGGGGGAACCGGGGAGCTGTTTTTT. This gives the protein CASSRRAGGTGELFF.

This clone was observed a handful of times. This chain connects TRBV6-6 to TRBJ2-2; the match to TRBD2 covers 9 bases. This CDR3 is 14 amino acids long. Germline trimming cut 8 bases from V and 3 bases from J; bases unmatched to any gene: 4. Germline values: CDR1 MNHNY, CDR2 SVGAGI (reference sequence). In nucleotides, the CDR3 is TGTGCCAGCCGTAGCGGGGGATACACCGGGGAGCTGTTTTTT. Amino acids: CASRSGGYTGELFF.